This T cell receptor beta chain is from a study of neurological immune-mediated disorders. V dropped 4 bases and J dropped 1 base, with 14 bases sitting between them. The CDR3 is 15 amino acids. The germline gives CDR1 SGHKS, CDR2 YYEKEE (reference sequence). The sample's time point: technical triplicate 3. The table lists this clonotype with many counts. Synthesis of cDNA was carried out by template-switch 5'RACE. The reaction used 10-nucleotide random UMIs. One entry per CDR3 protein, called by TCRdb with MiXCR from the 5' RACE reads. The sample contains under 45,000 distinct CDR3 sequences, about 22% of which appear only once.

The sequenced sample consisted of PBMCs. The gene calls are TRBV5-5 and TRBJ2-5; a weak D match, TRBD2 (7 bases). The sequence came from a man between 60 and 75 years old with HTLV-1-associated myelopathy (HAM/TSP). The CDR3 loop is CASSAAGATQETQYF. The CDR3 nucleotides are TGTGCCAGCAGCGCGGCGGGGGCCACCCAAGAGACCCAGTACTTC.